These T cell receptor beta chains were read from a single sample in a study of monozygotic twins with inflammatory bowel disease. TCRdb re-called the 5' RACE reads and gives one entry per CDR3 protein, without DNA. The table counts about 110,000 distinct CDR3 sequences; roughly 12% lies in the top ten. Input material: blood. Receptors originate from a human donor with ulcerative colitis or Crohn's disease, or a healthy co-twin of an affected twin (not recorded which). Both conserved end residues are part of each CDR3.

J: TRBJ1-5; V: TRBV12-3/TRBV12-4; CDR3: CASSTGQSNQPQHF
J: TRBJ2-3; V: TRBV7-2; CDR3: CASSLVPGTRITDTQYF
J: TRBJ2-2; V: TRBV18; CDR3: CASSYKLETGTGELFF
J: TRBJ2-5; V: TRBV7-9; CDR3: CASSFNMGLQTRETQYF
J: TRBJ1-2; V: TRBV19; CDR3: CASSSTGGDYGYTF
J: TRBJ1-2; V: TRBV4-1; CDR3: CASSQGSLTGNYGYTF
J: TRBJ2-1; V: TRBV6-5; CDR3: CASSRTGRNEQFF
J: TRBJ1-1; V: TRBV7-2; CDR3: CASSLVGQDNTEAFF
J: TRBJ2-5; V: TRBV5-1; CDR3: CASSILGRAVETQYF
J: TRBJ1-2; V: TRBV5-6; CDR3: CASSQTRTGWGGYGYTF
J: TRBJ2-7; V: TRBV7-3; CDR3: CASSLNRGYEQYF
J: TRBJ2-1; V: TRBV7-6; CDR3: CASSSQILQGTEQFF
J: TRBJ2-5; V: TRBV15; CDR3: CGSGEGLQETQYF
J: TRBJ2-7; V: TRBV6-1; CDR3: CASTLNRAPYEQYF
J: TRBJ2-5; V: TRBV7-9; CDR3: CASSLGAVIGETQYF
J: TRBJ2-2; V: TRBV4-1; CDR3: CASSQDSKADYTGELFF
J: TRBJ2-1; V: TRBV12-3/TRBV12-4; CDR3: CASSLQGALYNEQFF
J: TRBJ2-5; V: TRBV5-5; CDR3: CASSLTVVQETQYF
J: TRBJ1-4; V: TRBV4-3; CDR3: CASSQDLGRGNEKLFF
J: TRBJ2-3; V: TRBV12-3/TRBV12-4; CDR3: CASSLSEGSTDTQYF
J: TRBJ2-3; V: TRBV7-6; CDR3: CASSDERVAGALFTDTQYF
J: TRBJ2-3; V: TRBV7-2; CDR3: CASSSVHLDTQYF
J: TRBJ2-7; V: TRBV20-1; CDR3: CSARVSSGAYEQYF
J: TRBJ1-1; V: TRBV7-2; CDR3: CASSLEPGRLEAFF
J: TRBJ1-2; V: TRBV20-1; CDR3: CSARDSQYSNYGYTF
J: TRBJ2-3; V: TRBV3-1; CDR3: CASATEWGTDTQYF
J: TRBJ2-1; V: TRBV28; CDR3: CASSPRGRGGRDEQFF
J: TRBJ1-4; V: TRBV9; CDR3: CASSVDGGSATNEKLFF
J: TRBJ1-1; V: TRBV12-5; CDR3: CASALDSLNTEAFF
J: TRBJ2-3; V: TRBV7-2; CDR3: CASSPPPPATQYF
J: TRBJ2-3; V: TRBV7-2; CDR3: CASSMTSWTDTQYF
J: TRBJ2-1; V: TRBV7-9; CDR3: CASSPRTGGFNEQFF
J: TRBJ1-5; V: TRBV4-1; CDR3: CASSQVSNQPQHF
J: TRBJ1-4; V: TRBV25-1; CDR3: CASSEFRREKLFF
J: TRBJ2-3; V: TRBV3-1; CDR3: CASSHARGTDTQYF
J: TRBJ2-3; V: TRBV9; CDR3: CASSRDRGHLAQYF
J: TRBJ2-7; V: TRBV2; CDR3: CASNWWLGRVFF
J: TRBJ1-1; V: TRBV5-1; CDR3: CASSLPGSTGNTEAFF
J: TRBJ1-1; V: TRBV14; CDR3: CASSQNMNTEAFF